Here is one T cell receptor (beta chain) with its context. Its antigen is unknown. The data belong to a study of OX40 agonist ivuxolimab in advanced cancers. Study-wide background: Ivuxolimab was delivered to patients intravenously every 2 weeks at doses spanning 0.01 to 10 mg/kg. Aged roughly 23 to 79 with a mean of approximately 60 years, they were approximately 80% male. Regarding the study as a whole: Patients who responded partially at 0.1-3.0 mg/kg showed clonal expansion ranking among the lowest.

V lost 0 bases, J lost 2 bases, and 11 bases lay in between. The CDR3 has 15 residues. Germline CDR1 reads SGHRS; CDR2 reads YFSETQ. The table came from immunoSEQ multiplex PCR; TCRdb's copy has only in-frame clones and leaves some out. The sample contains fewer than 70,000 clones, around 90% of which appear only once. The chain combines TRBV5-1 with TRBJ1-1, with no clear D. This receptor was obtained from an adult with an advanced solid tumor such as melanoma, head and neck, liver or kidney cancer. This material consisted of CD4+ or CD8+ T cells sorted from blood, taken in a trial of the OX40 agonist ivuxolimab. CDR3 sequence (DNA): TGCGCCAGCAGCTTGGAGACGGGGTCCAACACTGAAGCTTTCTTT. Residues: CASSLETGSNTEAFF. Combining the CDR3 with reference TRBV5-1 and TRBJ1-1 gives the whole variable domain KAGVTQTPRYLIKTRGQQVTLSCSPISGHRSVSWYQQTPGQGLQFLFEYFSETQRNKGNFPGRFSGRQFSNSRSEMNVSTLELGDSALYLCASSLETGSNTEAFFGQGTRLTVV.